This T cell receptor beta chain is drawn from a study of control samples from healthy donors and cancer patients. Sequenced by immunoSEQ multiplex PCR; TCRdb stores in-frame clones only, minus some. The table lists 60,000 to 95,000 clones, around 90% of them singletons, with around 9.5% in the top ten. The sequenced sample consisted of PBMCs. The sequence was obtained from a woman aged 50 to 60 with colorectal cancer.

CDR3 bases: TGTGCCAGCAGTTTCGGAACAGGAACGGGATATGGCTACACCTTC. Translated, it gives CASSFGTGTGYGYTF. The chain carries TRBV6-2 or TRBV6-3 and TRBJ1-2; D may be TRBD1 (5 bases). The ends were cut back, 4 bases at V and 5 bases at J, with 17 bases in the middle. CDR3 length equals 15 residues. Germline assignment: CDR1 MNHEY and CDR2 SVGEGT.